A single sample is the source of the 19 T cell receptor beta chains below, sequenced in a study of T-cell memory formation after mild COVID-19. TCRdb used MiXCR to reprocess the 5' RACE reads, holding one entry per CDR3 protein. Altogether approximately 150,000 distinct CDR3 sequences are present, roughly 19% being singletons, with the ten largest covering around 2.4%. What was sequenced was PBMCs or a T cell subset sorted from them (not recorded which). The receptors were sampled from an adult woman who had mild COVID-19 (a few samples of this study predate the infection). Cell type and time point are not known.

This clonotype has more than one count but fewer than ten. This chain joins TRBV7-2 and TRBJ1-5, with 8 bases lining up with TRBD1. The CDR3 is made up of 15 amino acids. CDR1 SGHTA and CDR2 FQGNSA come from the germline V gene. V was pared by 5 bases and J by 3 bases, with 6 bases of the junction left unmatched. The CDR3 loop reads CASSPLGQVNQPQHF. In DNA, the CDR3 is TGTGCCAGCAGCCCCTTGGGACAGGTCAATCAGCCCCAGCATTTT.

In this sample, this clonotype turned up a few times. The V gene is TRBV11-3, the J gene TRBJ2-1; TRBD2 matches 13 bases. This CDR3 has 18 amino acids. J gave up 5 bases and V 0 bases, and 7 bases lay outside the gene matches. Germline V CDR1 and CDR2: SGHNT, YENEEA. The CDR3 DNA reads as TGTGCCAGCAGCTTAGAGCGGGGACTAGCGGGATCAAACAATGAGCAGTTCTTC. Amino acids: CASSLERGLAGSNNEQFF.

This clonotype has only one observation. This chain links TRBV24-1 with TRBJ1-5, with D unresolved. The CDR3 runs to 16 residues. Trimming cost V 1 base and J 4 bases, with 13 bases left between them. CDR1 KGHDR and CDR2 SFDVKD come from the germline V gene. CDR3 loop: CATSDFNGGWNQPQHF. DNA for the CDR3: TGTGCCACCAGTGATTTCAATGGTGGATGGAATCAGCCCCAGCATTTT.

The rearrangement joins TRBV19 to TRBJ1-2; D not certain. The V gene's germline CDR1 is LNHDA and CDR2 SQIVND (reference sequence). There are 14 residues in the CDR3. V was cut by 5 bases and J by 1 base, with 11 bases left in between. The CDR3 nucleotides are TGTGCCAGTAGTTATCAGTTGGTTAACTATGGCTACACCTTC. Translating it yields CASSYQLVNYGYTF.

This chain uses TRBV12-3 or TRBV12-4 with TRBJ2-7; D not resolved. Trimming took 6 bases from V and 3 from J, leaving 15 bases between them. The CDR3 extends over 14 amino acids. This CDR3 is CASSRTPGHYEQYF. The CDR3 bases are TGTGCCAGCAGCCGAACACCAGGCCACTACGAGCAGTACTTC.

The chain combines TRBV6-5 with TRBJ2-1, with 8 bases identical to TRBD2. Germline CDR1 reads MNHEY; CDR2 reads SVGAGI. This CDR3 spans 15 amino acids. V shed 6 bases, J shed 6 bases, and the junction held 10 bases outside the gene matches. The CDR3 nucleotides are TGTGCCAGCAGCAGGACTAGCTCGAGGGTCAATGAGCAGTTCTTC. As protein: CASSRTSSRVNEQFF.

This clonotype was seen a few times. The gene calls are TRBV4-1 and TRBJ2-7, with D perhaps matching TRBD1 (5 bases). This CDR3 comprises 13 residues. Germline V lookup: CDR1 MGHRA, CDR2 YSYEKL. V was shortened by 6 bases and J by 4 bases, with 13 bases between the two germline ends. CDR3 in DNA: TGCGCCAGCAGAGGATACGACAGTTACGAGCAGTACTTC. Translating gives CASRGYDSYEQYF.

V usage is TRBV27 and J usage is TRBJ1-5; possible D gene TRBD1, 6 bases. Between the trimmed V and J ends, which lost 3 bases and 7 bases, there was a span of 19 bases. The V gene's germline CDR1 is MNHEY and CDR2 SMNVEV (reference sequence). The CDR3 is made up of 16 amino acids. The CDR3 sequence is CASSFAGGASGQPQHF. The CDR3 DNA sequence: TGTGCCAGCAGTTTCGCGGGGGGCGCGTCTGGACAGCCCCAGCATTTT.

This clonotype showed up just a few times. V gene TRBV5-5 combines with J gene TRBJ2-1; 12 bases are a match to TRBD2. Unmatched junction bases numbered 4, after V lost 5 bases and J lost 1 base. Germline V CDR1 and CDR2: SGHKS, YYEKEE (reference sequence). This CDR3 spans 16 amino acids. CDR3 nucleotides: TGTGCCAGCAGACCTACTAGCGGGGGGTCCTACAATGAGCAGTTCTTC. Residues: CASRPTSGGSYNEQFF.

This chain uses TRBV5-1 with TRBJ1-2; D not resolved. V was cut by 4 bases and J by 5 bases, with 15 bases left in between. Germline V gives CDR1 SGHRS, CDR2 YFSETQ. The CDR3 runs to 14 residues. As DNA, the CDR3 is TGCGCCAGCAGCCTTGACACAGTGCGGTATGGCTACACCTTC. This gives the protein CASSLDTVRYGYTF.

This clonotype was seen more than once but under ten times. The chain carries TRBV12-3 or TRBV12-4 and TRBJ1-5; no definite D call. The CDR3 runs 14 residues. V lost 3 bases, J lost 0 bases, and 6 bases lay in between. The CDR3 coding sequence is TGTGCCAGCAGTTTTGGAGATAGCAATCAGCCCCAGCATTTT. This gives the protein CASSFGDSNQPQHF.

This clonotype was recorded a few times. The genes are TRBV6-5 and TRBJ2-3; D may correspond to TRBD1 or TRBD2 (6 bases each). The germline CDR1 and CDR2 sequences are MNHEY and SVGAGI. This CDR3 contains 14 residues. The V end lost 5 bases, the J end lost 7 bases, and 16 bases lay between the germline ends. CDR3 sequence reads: CASSPEGGRNTQYF. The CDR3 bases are TGTGCCAGCAGTCCCGAGGGGGGTAGGAATACGCAGTATTTT.

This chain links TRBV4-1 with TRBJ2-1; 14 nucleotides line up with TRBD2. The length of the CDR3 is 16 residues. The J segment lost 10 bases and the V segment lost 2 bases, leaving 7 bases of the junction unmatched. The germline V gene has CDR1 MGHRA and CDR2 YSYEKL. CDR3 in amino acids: CASSQPTSGGAREQFF. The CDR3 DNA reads TGCGCCAGCAGCCAACCGACTAGCGGGGGGGCGCGGGAGCAGTTCTTC.

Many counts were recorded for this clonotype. CDR3 sequence: CASRRGGPNLYGYTF. CDR3 in DNA: TGTGCCAGCCGCAGAGGGGGCCCCAACCTCTATGGCTACACCTTC. The rearrangement uses TRBV27 and TRBJ1-2; the match to TRBD1 covers 7 bases. Germline V gives CDR1 MNHEY, CDR2 SMNVEV (reference sequence). J gave up 4 bases and V 8 bases, and 13 bases lay outside the gene matches. This CDR3 has 15 residues.

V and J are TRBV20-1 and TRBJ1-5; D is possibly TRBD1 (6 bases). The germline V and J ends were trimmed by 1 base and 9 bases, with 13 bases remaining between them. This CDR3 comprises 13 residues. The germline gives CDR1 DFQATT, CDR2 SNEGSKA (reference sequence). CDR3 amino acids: CSARGTVEGPQHF. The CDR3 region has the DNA TGCAGTGCTAGAGGGACAGTCGAAGGGCCCCAGCATTTT.

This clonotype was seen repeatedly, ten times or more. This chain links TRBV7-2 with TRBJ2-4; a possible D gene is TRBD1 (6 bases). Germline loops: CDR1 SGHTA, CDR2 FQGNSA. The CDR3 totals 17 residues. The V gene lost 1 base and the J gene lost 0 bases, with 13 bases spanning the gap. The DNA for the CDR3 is TGTGCCAGCAGCTTAGACGGGACACTACTAGCCAAAAACATTCAGTACTTC. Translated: CASSLDGTLLAKNIQYF.

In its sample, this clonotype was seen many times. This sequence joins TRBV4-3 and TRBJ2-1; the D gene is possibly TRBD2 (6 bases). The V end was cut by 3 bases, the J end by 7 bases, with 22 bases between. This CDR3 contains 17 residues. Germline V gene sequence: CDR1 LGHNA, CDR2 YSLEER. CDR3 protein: CASSHGGVEGPGNEQFF. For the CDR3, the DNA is TGCGCCAGCAGCCATGGGGGAGTGGAGGGACCCGGGAATGAGCAGTTCTTC.

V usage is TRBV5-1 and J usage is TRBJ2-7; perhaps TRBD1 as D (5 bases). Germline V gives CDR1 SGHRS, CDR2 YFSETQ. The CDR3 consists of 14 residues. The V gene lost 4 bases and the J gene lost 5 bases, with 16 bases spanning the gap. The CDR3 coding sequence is TGCGCCAGCAGCCCGACAGCCTCCCTAAACGAGCAGTACTTC. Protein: CASSPTASLNEQYF.

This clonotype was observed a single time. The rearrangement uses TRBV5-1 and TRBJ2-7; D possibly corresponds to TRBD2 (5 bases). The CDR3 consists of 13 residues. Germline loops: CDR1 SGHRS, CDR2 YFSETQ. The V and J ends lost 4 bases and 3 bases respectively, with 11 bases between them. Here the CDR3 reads CASSPDWNYEQYF. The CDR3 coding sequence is TGCGCCAGCAGCCCGGACTGGAACTACGAGCAGTACTTC.